This T cell receptor beta chain stems from a study of B cell selection in AIRE deficiency. Study-wide points: TCRbeta-only data showed 30% to 45% of shared healthy Treg sequences in healthy Tconv. Patient Tconv and Treg cells showed healthy-like TCRBV usage, CDR3 length, diversity. About 30.6% of healthy-shared Treg sequences were found among patient Tconv cells.

The CDR3 has 15 amino acids. The germline gives CDR1 SGHTA, CDR2 FQGNSA. V lost 6 bases to trimming and J lost 1 base; unmatched junction nucleotides: 3. The regulatory T cell sort gate was CD4+CD25hiCD127low/negative. As to this clone: The antigen is undetermined.

The table came from immunoSEQ multiplex PCR; TCRdb's copy has only in-frame clones and leaves some out. This sample carries fewer than 15,000 clones, around 93% of them seen once, and the ten largest clones take 0.85% to 1.2%. Sequenced: Tregs sorted from PBMCs. The genes are TRBV7-2 and TRBJ2-4; TRBD1 aligns across 10 bases. This TCR came from a human donor with AIRE deficiency. The CDR3 loop reads CASRPDRGAKNIQYF. CDR3 bases: TGTGCCAGCAGACCGGACAGGGGGGCCAAAAACATTCAGTACTTC.